One sample yielded the 20 T cell receptor beta chains listed below, sequenced in a study of blood T cell repertoires in COVID-19. Here immunoSEQ multiplex PCR was the method, and the copy in TCRdb shows in-frame clones only, minus some. The sample gives about 59,000 clones, 81% of which show up once; approximately 30% is in the top ten. The specimen was peripheral blood. All receptors derive from an elderly woman with active or convalescent COVID-19.

The V and J genes are TRBV14 and TRBJ1-2; D is possibly TRBD1 (5 bases). There are 13 residues in the CDR3. CDR1 is SGHDN, CDR2 FVKESK, per germline. Trimming pared 4 bases from V and 10 bases from J, leaving 16 bases between. The CDR3 DNA is TGTGCCAGCAGCCCTCAAAGGGAGGGGCCCTACACCTTC. It translates to CASSPQREGPYTF.

This chain links TRBV2 with TRBJ1-6; 8 nucleotides agree with TRBD1. There are 15 residues in the CDR3. Trimming removed 8 bases from V and 6 bases from J; junction bases left unmatched: 9. Germline-derived CDR1 and CDR2 are SNHLY and FYNNEI. The CDR3 spells CASQIQGVPNSPLHF. CDR3 sequence (DNA): TGTGCCAGCCAAATACAGGGGGTACCTAATTCACCCCTCCACTTT.

The chain joins TRBV19 to TRBJ2-7, with a possible D match to TRBD1 (6 bases). Germline V gives CDR1 LNHDA, CDR2 SQIVND (reference sequence). There are 16 residues in the CDR3. V was shortened by 3 bases and J by 1 base, with 16 bases between the two germline ends. This chain's CDR3 is CASSIIRTADSYEQYF. Written as DNA, the CDR3 is TGTGCCAGTAGTATTATCCGGACAGCCGATTCCTACGAGCAGTACTTC.

The rearrangement links TRBV4-2 to TRBJ1-4; 10 bases align to TRBD1. This CDR3 contains 16 residues. The ends lost 0 bases at V and 4 bases at J; junction bases unmatched: 2. Per the germline V gene, CDR1 is LGHNA and CDR2 is YNFKEQ. The CDR3 nucleotides are TGTGCCAGCAGCCAAGATGGGACAGGGGATAATGAAAAACTGTTTTTT. Translation: CASSQDGTGDNEKLFF.

The CDR3 spells CASSTSRNSGIGGYTF. The DNA for the CDR3 is TGTGCCAGTAGTACCTCAAGAAATTCGGGGATAGGCGGCTACACCTTC. V usage is TRBV19 and J usage is TRBJ1-2; no reliable D call. The CDR3 spans 16 residues. With 4 bases removed from V and 8 bases from J, the gap between germline ends came to 23 bases. Germline CDR1 LNHDA, CDR2 SQIVND (reference sequence).

The V and J genes are TRBV19 and TRBJ2-7; no clear D gene. Per germline, CDR1 LNHDA and CDR2 SQIVND (reference sequence). V lost 3 bases, J lost 5 bases, and 20 bases lay in between. The CDR3 has 16 amino acids. The CDR3 region has the DNA TGTGCCAGTAGTATTTCGGAGAGTAAGCGATCCGACGAGCAGTACTTC. It translates to CASSISESKRSDEQYF.

This clone was detected a few times. The V gene is TRBV2, the J gene TRBJ2-5; D remains unclear. The CDR3 is made up of 14 amino acids. Trimming pared 4 bases from V and 4 bases from J, leaving 13 bases between. Germline loops: CDR1 SNHLY, CDR2 FYNNEI. The CDR3 loop reads CASSGSSVRETQYF. CDR3 nucleotides: TGTGCCAGCAGTGGGAGCAGCGTTCGAGAGACCCAGTACTTC.

This chain uses TRBV7-2 with TRBJ2-7, with D perhaps matching TRBD2 (5 bases). Germline loops: CDR1 SGHTA, CDR2 FQGNSA. V was pared by 5 bases and J by 3 bases, with 14 bases between. The CDR3 consists of 14 residues. The CDR3 DNA reads as TGTGCCAGCAGCCCTCAGACGGGAATCTACGAGCAGTACTTC. Its protein product is CASSPQTGIYEQYF.

The rearrangement links TRBV10-3 to TRBJ1-1; maybe TRBD1 (6 bases). Deletions cut 0 bases from V and 9 bases from J, with 14 bases between. Germline V gene lookup returns CDR1 ENHRY and CDR2 SYGVKD. This CDR3 has 14 amino acids. The CDR3 DNA sequence: TGTGCCATCAGTGAGTCAGCAGGACAGACGAAAGCTTTCTTT. It specifies CAISESAGQTKAFF.

This rearrangement joins TRBV2 to TRBJ1-1, with 8 bases that match TRBD1. The CDR3 is made up of 13 amino acids. Trimming removed 6 bases from V and 4 bases from J; junction bases left unmatched: 4. CDR1 and CDR2 from the germline V gene are SNHLY and FYNNEI. CDR3 sequence (DNA): TGTGCCAGCAGAACAGGGGGTCGCACTGAAGCTTTCTTT. Amino acids: CASRTGGRTEAFF.

J is TRBJ2-1 and V is TRBV7-2, with 9 bases aligning to TRBD1. CDR1 SGHTA and CDR2 FQGNSA come from the germline V gene. The trim removed 6 bases at V and 9 bases at J, leaving 12 bases unmatched. The CDR3 length is 15 residues. In DNA form, the CDR3 reads TGTGCCAGCAGTTATACCGGGACAGGGTGGAGTGAGCAGTTCTTC. As protein: CASSYTGTGWSEQFF.

This chain joins TRBV5-8 and TRBJ1-3, with D tentatively TRBD1 (6 bases). V gave up 3 bases and J gave up 1 base, with 14 bases separating them. The CDR3 covers 16 residues. Germline V gene data show CDR1 as SGHTS and CDR2 as YDEGEE. In DNA form, the CDR3 reads TGTGCCAGCAGCTGGATCGCCGGACAGTCTGGAAACACCATATATTTT. Its protein product is CASSWIAGQSGNTIYF.

This chain connects TRBV20-1 to TRBJ1-1, with a tentative D call TRBD1 (5 bases). V was clipped by 3 bases and J by 5 bases, with 13 bases between them. CDR1 and CDR2 (germline): DFQATT, SNEGSKA (reference sequence). This CDR3 region has 13 residues. The CDR3 here is CSASSGGTTEAFF. CDR3 nucleotides: TGCAGTGCTAGTAGTGGGGGGACGACTGAAGCTTTCTTT.

V and J are TRBV7-2 and TRBJ2-7, with 8 bases fitting TRBD1. The germline V gene has CDR1 SGHTA and CDR2 FQGNSA. The CDR3 totals 14 residues. V was pared by 5 bases and J by 0 bases, with 3 bases of the junction left unmatched. The CDR3 bases are TGTGCCAGCAGCCCGGACAGGGCCTCCTACGAGCAGTACTTC. It encodes CASSPDRASYEQYF.

The V call is TRBV18, the J call TRBJ2-3; 9 bases align to TRBD2. CDR3 length equals 14 residues. Per germline, CDR1 KGHSH and CDR2 LQKENI. The junction had 3 bases not matched to a gene; V was cut back by 5 bases and J by 3 bases. The CDR3 sequence is CASSSGGRTDTQYF. CDR3 sequence (DNA): TGTGCCAGCTCAAGCGGGGGGAGGACAGATACGCAGTATTTT.

The rearrangement uses TRBV16 and TRBJ1-5; D might be TRBD1 (5 bases). Trimming cost V 1 base and J 4 bases, with 8 bases left between them. CDR1 is KGHSY and CDR2 is FQNENV in the germline V gene. The CDR3 has 14 residues. This CDR3 is CASSQLSGNQPQHF. CDR3 DNA sequence: TGTGCCAGCAGCCAATTGTCAGGGAATCAGCCCCAGCATTTT.

J is TRBJ2-7 and V is TRBV29-1; D may be TRBD1 (6 bases). The length of the CDR3 is 14 residues. Germline values: CDR1 SQVTM, CDR2 ANQGSEA. V lost 0 bases to trimming and J lost 4 bases, with 13 bases between them. For the CDR3, the DNA is TGCAGCGTTGAAGAAGGGGGAACAGGGTACGAGCAGTACTTC. Encoded protein: CSVEEGGTGYEQYF.

This clone appeared many times. The J gene is TRBJ2-7, the V gene TRBV7-8; D possibly corresponds to TRBD1 (6 bases). Deletions cut 2 bases from V and 0 bases from J, with 8 bases between. The CDR3 is 14 amino acids. The germline gives CDR1 SGHVS, CDR2 FQNEAQ. DNA for the CDR3: TGTGCCAGCAGCTTAATGGACAGCTCCTACGAGCAGTACTTC. Amino acid sequence: CASSLMDSSYEQYF.

This chain links TRBV19 with TRBJ1-6; D remains ambiguous. Germline CDR1 reads LNHDA; CDR2 reads SQIVND (reference sequence). V was shortened by 0 bases and J by 8 bases, with 11 bases between the two germline ends. The CDR3 is made up of 15 amino acids. CDR3 amino acids: CASSIDLNRDSPLHF. As DNA, the CDR3 is TGTGCCAGTAGTATAGATCTAAACAGAGATTCACCCCTCCACTTT. The full variable domain, its missing parts supplied by reference TRBV19 and TRBJ1-6, is DGGITQSPKYLFRKEGQNVTLSCEQNLNHDAMYWYRQDPGQGLRLIYYSQIVNDFQKGDIAEGYSVSREKKESFPLTVTSAQKNPTAFYLCASSIDLNRDSPLHFGNGTRLTVT.

V usage is TRBV5-4 and J usage is TRBJ2-7, with 7 bases identical to TRBD1. This CDR3 comprises 15 residues. CDR1 and CDR2 from the germline V gene are SGHNT and YYREEE (reference sequence). V gave up 4 bases and J gave up 0 bases; unmatched junction bases: 7. CDR3 sequence reads: CASSDRTGTSYEQYF. In DNA, the CDR3 is TGTGCCAGCAGCGACCGGACAGGTACCTCCTACGAGCAGTACTTC.